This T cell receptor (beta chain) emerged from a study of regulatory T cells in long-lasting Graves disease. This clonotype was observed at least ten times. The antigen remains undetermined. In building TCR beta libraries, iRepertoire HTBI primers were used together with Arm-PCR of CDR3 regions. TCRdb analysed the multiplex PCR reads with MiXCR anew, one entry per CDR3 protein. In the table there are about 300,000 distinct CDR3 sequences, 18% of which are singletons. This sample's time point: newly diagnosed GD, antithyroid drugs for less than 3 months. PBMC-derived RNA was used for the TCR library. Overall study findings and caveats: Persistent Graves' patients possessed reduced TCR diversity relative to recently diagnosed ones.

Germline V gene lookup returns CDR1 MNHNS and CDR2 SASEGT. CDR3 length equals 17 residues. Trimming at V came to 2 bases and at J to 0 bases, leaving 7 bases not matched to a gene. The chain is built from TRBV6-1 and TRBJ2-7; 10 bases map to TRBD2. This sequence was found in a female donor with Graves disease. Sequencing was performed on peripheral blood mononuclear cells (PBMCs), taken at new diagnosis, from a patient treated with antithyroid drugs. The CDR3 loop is CASSEQLAGGPSYEQYF. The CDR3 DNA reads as TGTGCCAGCAGTGAACAGTTAGCGGGAGGACCCTCCTACGAGCAGTACTTC.